These 21 T cell receptor beta chains came from one sample sequenced in a study of blood T cell repertoires in COVID-19. Clones were sequenced by immunoSEQ multiplex PCR, and TCRdb holds only the in-frame ones, with some missing. The table records about 110,000 clones, 88% of them present only once. The sequenced sample was peripheral blood. These receptor sequences come from a woman between 45 and 60 years old with acute or convalescent COVID-19.

The CDR3 region is CASSPTLPYEQYF. Written as DNA, the CDR3 is TGTGCCAGCAGTCCGACATTACCCTACGAGCAGTACTTC. The rearrangement joins TRBV6-2 or TRBV6-3 to TRBJ2-7; no clear D. V lost 5 bases and J lost 2, with 10 bases in between. The CDR3 covers 13 residues. Germline CDR1 MNHEY, CDR2 SVGEGT.

In DNA form, the CDR3 reads TGTGCCAGTAGTCCCCGACAGGGGAACAATGAAAAACTGTTTTTT. The encoded protein is CASSPRQGNNEKLFF. The J gene is TRBJ1-4, the V gene TRBV19; 8 bases are shared with TRBD1. The trim removed 5 bases at V and 5 bases at J, leaving 7 bases unmatched. The CDR3 spans 15 residues. Per germline, CDR1 LNHDA and CDR2 SQIVND (reference sequence).

The chain has TRBV28 and TRBJ2-1; D might be TRBD2 (6 bases). V gave up 3 bases and J gave up 8 bases, with 17 bases separating them. There are 15 residues in the CDR3. Per germline, CDR1 MDHEN and CDR2 SYDVKM. CDR3 DNA sequence: TGTGCCAGCAGTTTTCCGGGGGATAGGGTGGATGAGCAGTTCTTC. It translates to CASSFPGDRVDEQFF.

This clone was counted once. The CDR3 spells CASSLGHRSYNEQFF. In DNA form, the CDR3 reads TGTGCCAGCAGCTTGGGACACCGCTCCTACAATGAGCAGTTCTTC. The chain has TRBV11-3 and TRBJ2-1; tentative D call: TRBD1 (6 bases). V was cut by 3 bases and J by 0 bases, with 9 bases left in between. CDR3 length equals 15 residues. Germline-derived CDR1 and CDR2 are SGHNT and YENEEA.

The chain combines TRBV24-1 with TRBJ2-2, with 7 bases lining up with TRBD2. CDR3 length: 14 residues. Germline V gene lookup returns CDR1 KGHDR and CDR2 SFDVKD. V shed 9 bases and J 5 bases; nucleotides not matched to a gene: 8. The CDR3 DNA sequence: TGTGCCACCGGAGCGGGATTGAGGACCGGGGAGCTGTTTTTT. This codes for CATGAGLRTGELFF.

The chain joins TRBV2 to TRBJ1-2, with D possibly being TRBD1 (5 bases). Germline V gene lookup returns CDR1 SNHLY and CDR2 FYNNEI. The CDR3 is 13 residues long. The germline V and J ends were trimmed by 5 bases and 6 bases, with 13 bases remaining between them. CDR3 DNA: TGTGCCAGCAGTTACCGACAGACTGATGGCTACACCTTC. Its translation: CASSYRQTDGYTF.

The genes are TRBV28 and TRBJ2-6, with D maybe TRBD2 (6 bases). The germline V gene encodes CDR1 MDHEN and CDR2 SYDVKM. This CDR3 has 15 residues. The V end lost 6 bases, the J end lost 2 bases, and 11 bases lay between the germline ends. DNA for the CDR3: TGTGCCAGCAGCGCCGGAGGGGCTGGGGCCAACGTCCTGACTTTC. Its protein is CASSAGGAGANVLTF.

This rearrangement joins TRBV6-1 to TRBJ1-5, with D perhaps TRBD1 (5 bases). The CDR3 spans 14 residues. CDR1 is MNHNS and CDR2 is SASEGT in the germline V gene. Between the trimmed V and J ends, which lost 2 bases and 6 bases, there was a span of 11 bases. The CDR3 here is CASSESGGSQPQHF. DNA of the CDR3: TGTGCCAGCAGTGAAAGCGGGGGGAGTCAGCCCCAGCATTTT.

This chain links TRBV3-1 (or the pseudogene TRBV3-2) with TRBJ1-4, with 8 bases that match TRBD1. CDR1 and CDR2 (germline): LGHDT, YNNKEL (reference sequence). CDR3 length equals 15 residues. J was trimmed by 1 base and V by 6 bases; bases with no gene match: 4. The CDR3 here is CASRTGAVTNEKLFF. In nucleotides, the CDR3 is TGTGCCAGCAGGACAGGGGCGGTAACTAATGAAAAACTGTTTTTT.

DNA for the CDR3: TGCAGCGTTGCTCTAGCGGGGCAGTATTTT. It encodes CSVALAGQYF. The chain recombines TRBV29-1 with TRBJ2-3; 8 positions match TRBD2. V dropped 4 bases and J dropped 11; count of bases not matched to a gene: 2. This CDR3 contains 10 residues. The V gene's germline CDR1 is SQVTM and CDR2 ANQGSEA.

This chain uses TRBV6-7 with TRBJ1-2; TRBD1 might be the D (6 bases). TRBV6-7 belongs to the ORF category, with a function that is uncertain. CDR3 length equals 17 residues. With 4 bases removed from V and 3 bases from J, the gap between germline ends came to 21 bases. The CDR3: CASSSCPAGAFDYGYTF. The CDR3 DNA reads TGTGCCAGCAGTTCGTGTCCTGCAGGGGCTTTCGACTATGGCTACACCTTC.

This clone occurred once. The sample has other DNA sequences that encode this CDR3 too. The chain couples TRBV6-5 to TRBJ2-7; 9 bases match TRBD2. Trimming took 2 bases from V and 3 from J; bases not matched to a gene: 5. Germline-derived CDR1 and CDR2 are MNHEY and SVGAGI. This CDR3 region has 15 residues. CDR3 DNA: TGTGCCAGCAGTTACGAGACTAGCGGAATCTACGAGCAGTACTTC. It translates to CASSYETSGIYEQYF.

The chain recombines TRBV6-6 with TRBJ2-3; 7 bases align to TRBD2. With 6 bases clipped from V and 3 bases from J, the junction kept 6 bases outside the gene matches. This CDR3 is built from 14 residues. CDR1 and CDR2 from the germline V gene are MNHNY and SVGAGI (reference sequence). The CDR3 sequence is CASSLPSGTDTQYF. CDR3 nucleotides: TGTGCCAGCAGCCTCCCTAGCGGTACAGATACGCAGTATTTT.

This clone was counted once. This chain connects TRBV19 to TRBJ2-3; 8 positions match TRBD2. Trimming removed 4 bases from V and 6 bases from J; junction bases left unmatched: 9. This CDR3 has 15 amino acids. The V gene's germline CDR1 is LNHDA and CDR2 SQIVND (reference sequence). DNA of the CDR3: TGTGCCAGTAGTAATCTAGCGGGCCTAATGGATACGCAGTATTTT. Its protein is CASSNLAGLMDTQYF.

The chain links TRBV5-4 to TRBJ1-1, with TRBD1 as a possible D gene (5 bases). The CDR3 contains 15 residues. Per germline, CDR1 SGHNT and CDR2 YYREEE (reference sequence). V was clipped by 3 bases and J by 1 base, with 13 bases between them. The CDR3 loop is CASSSSRGKNTEAFF. CDR3 in DNA: TGTGCCAGCAGCTCTTCTCGGGGGAAGAACACTGAAGCTTTCTTT.

This clone occurred once. The gene calls are TRBV7-2 and TRBJ2-1; weak D call: TRBD2 (5 bases). V gave up 7 bases and J gave up 5 bases, with 15 bases separating them. Germline assignment: CDR1 SGHTA and CDR2 FQGNSA. The CDR3 runs to 14 residues. CDR3 region: CASTRRGGHNEQFF. The CDR3 DNA follows: TGTGCCAGCACCCGCCGAGGCGGGCACAATGAGCAGTTCTTC.

This clone appeared once. The V and J genes are TRBV19 and TRBJ2-2; 14 nucleotides line up with TRBD2. The CDR3 is made up of 17 amino acids. V lost 4 bases, J lost 5 bases, and 6 bases stayed unmatched. From germline, CDR1 is LNHDA and CDR2 SQIVND (reference sequence). The CDR3 DNA follows: TGTGCCAGTAGTACGACTAGCGGGAGGGCTGGTACCGGGGAGCTGTTTTTT. Protein: CASSTTSGRAGTGELFF.

J is TRBJ2-5 and V is TRBV5-6; 7 bases map to TRBD1. V shed 0 bases and J 3 bases; nucleotides not matched to a gene: 5. Germline V gene lookup returns CDR1 SGHDT and CDR2 YYEEEE. The CDR3 runs to 15 residues. This CDR3 is CASSLDRGRKETQYF. As DNA, the CDR3 is TGTGCCAGCAGCTTGGACAGGGGTAGAAAAGAGACCCAGTACTTC.

This chain connects TRBV12-3 or TRBV12-4 to TRBJ1-2; weak D call: TRBD1 (5 bases). The V end lost 6 bases, the J end lost 4 bases, and 12 bases lay between the germline ends. The CDR3 has 13 residues. The CDR3 sequence is CASSLAGGYGYTF. In nucleotides, the CDR3 is TGTGCCAGCAGCCTGGCGGGGGGCTATGGCTACACCTTC.

The CDR3 sequence is CSVNSGRSAHEQYF. CDR3 nucleotide sequence: TGCAGCGTTAACAGCGGGAGGAGCGCCCACGAGCAGTACTTC. The J gene is TRBJ2-7, the V gene TRBV29-1, with 9 bases matching TRBD2. The trim removed 5 bases at V and 5 bases at J, leaving 10 bases unmatched. Germline V gene sequence: CDR1 SQVTM, CDR2 ANQGSEA. This CDR3 is built from 14 residues.

The rearrangement links TRBV30 to TRBJ2-7, with TRBD2 identical over 9 bases. Germline CDR1 and CDR2: GTSNPN and SVGIG (reference sequence). The CDR3 is 14 amino acids. After removal of 3 bases from V and 3 bases from J, the junction contained 6 bases not matched to a gene. CDR3 amino acids: CAWRGSGSGYEQYF. Written as DNA, the CDR3 is TGTGCCTGGAGGGGTAGCGGGAGCGGCTACGAGCAGTACTTC. Full variable domain (missing parts from reference TRBV30 and TRBJ2-7): SQTIHQWPATLVQPVGSPLSLECTVEGTSNPNLYWYRQAAGRGLQLLFYSVGIGQISSEVPQNLSASRPQDRQFILSSKKLLLSDSGFYLCAWRGSGSGYEQYFGPGTRLTVT.